This is a list of T cell receptor beta chains from one sample in a study of spatial heterogeneity in lung cancer. TCRdb processed the 5' RACE reads anew with MiXCR; each CDR3 protein has one entry. The sample consists of tens of thousands of distinct CDR3 sequences, 5.2% of them appearing once. Specimen: PBMCs, collected at surgery. The receptors stem from a female donor with early-stage non-small cell lung cancer. Both conserved end residues are part of each CDR3. Each record gives: J gene, V gene, D gene, clone size, CDR3 protein. A D gene is named only where the DNA matches it firmly. The size entry is marked missing in some rows and otherwise reads once, few, many or a size class.

TRBJ1-1 | TRBV6-5 | - | many | CASTMTANTEAFF
TRBJ2-5 | TRBV29-1 | TRBD1 | many | CSVEPGQGETQYF
TRBJ1-2 | TRBV25-1 | - | few | CASSESSKGNYGYTF
TRBJ1-6 | TRBV4-1 | TRBD1 | many | CASSHLGQGTNSPLHF
TRBJ1-1 | TRBV7-9 | TRBD1 | medium-sized | CASFDRVNTEAFF
TRBJ2-1 | TRBV4-3 | - | few | CASSHELGSSSYNEQFF
TRBJ2-3 | TRBV6-6 | TRBD2 | many | CASSYGAGGPIDTQYF
TRBJ2-2 | TRBV30 | - | few | CAWTAGWDTGELFF
TRBJ1-2 | TRBV30 | - | few | CAWTVLDGYTF
TRBJ2-2 | TRBV2 | - | many | CASKQVISARELFF
TRBJ2-2 | TRBV3-1 | - | many | CASSQDVTGELFF
TRBJ2-5 | TRBV12-3/TRBV12-4 | TRBD2 | few | CASSPGLAGGLRETQYF
TRBJ1-2 | TRBV7-2 | - | - | CASRDSGGHGYTF
TRBJ2-3 | TRBV12-3/TRBV12-4 | TRBD2 | many | CASRVAGSTDTQYF
TRBJ2-5 | TRBV15 | - | many | CATSRVPREDQETQYF
TRBJ2-3 | TRBV6-2/TRBV6-3 | TRBD2 | - | CAIPGGGASDTQYF
TRBJ1-5 | TRBV20-1 | TRBD1 | many | CSAQGVSQPQHF
TRBJ1-5 | TRBV5-1 | - | many | CASSPGDGNQPQHF
TRBJ1-6 | TRBV27 | TRBD1 | many | CASSFSPRGALHF
TRBJ2-5 | TRBV11-2 | TRBD2 | - | CASSPGGQETQYF
TRBJ1-1 | TRBV3-1 | - | many | CASSPYLGGMNTEAFF
TRBJ2-7 | TRBV28 | TRBD1 | many | CASSTTGGAGEQYF
TRBJ2-2 | TRBV5-1 | - | many | CASSLVVAGNTGELFF
TRBJ1-5 | TRBV7-9 | TRBD1 | many | CASSPTGVSNQPQHF
TRBJ2-1 | TRBV2 | - | many | CASSLRGNEQFF
TRBJ2-5 | TRBV6-5 | - | many | CASSYSPAPFGVGETQYF
TRBJ2-7 | TRBV7-6 | TRBD2 | many | CASSLAGGFEQYF
TRBJ2-1 | TRBV6-6 | - | - | CASSQHYNEQFF
TRBJ2-5 | TRBV7-9 | - | - | CASSTQTRDQETQYF
TRBJ2-1 | TRBV12-3/TRBV12-4 | - | many | CASSLVSEQFF
TRBJ2-6 | TRBV30 | TRBD1 | - | CAWGTLGTGRSANVLTF
TRBJ2-5 | TRBV5-1 | TRBD2 | few | CASSKAGVGQYF
TRBJ2-7 | TRBV9 | TRBD1 | - | CASSPQGAESNYEQYF
TRBJ2-1 | TRBV20-1 | TRBD2 | few | CSATGLAGGSPYNEQFF
TRBJ2-3 | TRBV24-1 | - | - | CATSGLPNTDTQYF
TRBJ2-1 | TRBV25-1 | TRBD2 | many | CASSPPQRGGYEQFF
TRBJ1-1 | TRBV9 | - | many | CASSVEADMGDVRYTEAFF
TRBJ2-7 | TRBV2 | - | many | CASSASLLTYEQYF
TRBJ1-6 | TRBV3-1 | - | many | CASSQVSGADSPLHF
TRBJ2-3 | TRBV18 | - | many | CASSPTPDTQYF
TRBJ2-1 | TRBV25-1 | - | many | CASSDPYNEQFF
TRBJ2-1 | TRBV20-1 | TRBD1 | many | CSARDLLGRSHQGALNEQFF
TRBJ1-1 | TRBV12-3/TRBV12-4 | TRBD1 | medium-sized | CASSLGGQGAFF